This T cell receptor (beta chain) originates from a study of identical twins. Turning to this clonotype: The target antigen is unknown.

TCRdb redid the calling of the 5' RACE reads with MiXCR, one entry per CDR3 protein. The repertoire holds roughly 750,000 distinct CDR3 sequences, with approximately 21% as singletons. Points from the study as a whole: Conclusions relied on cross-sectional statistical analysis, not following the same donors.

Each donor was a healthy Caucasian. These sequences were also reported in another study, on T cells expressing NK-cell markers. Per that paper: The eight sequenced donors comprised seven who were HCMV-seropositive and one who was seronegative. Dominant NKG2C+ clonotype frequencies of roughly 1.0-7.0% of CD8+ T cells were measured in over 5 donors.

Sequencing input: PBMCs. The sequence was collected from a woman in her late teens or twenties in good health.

The CDR3 coding sequence is TGTGCCAGCAGCACTCTCGAAGCGGGTTGGGTTGAGCAGTTCTTC. Its translation is CASSTLEAGWVEQFF. The chain uses TRBV7-9 and TRBJ2-1, with TRBD2 as a possible D gene (6 bases). Germline V gene sequence: CDR1 SEHNR, CDR2 FQNEAQ (reference sequence). The CDR3 contains 15 residues. Trimming left V 5 bases short and J 9 bases short, with 20 bases between.